Presented here are 21 T cell receptor beta chains from one specimen sequenced in a study of shared clonotypes between healthy human individuals. Measured with immunoSEQ multiplex PCR; TCRdb has only the in-frame clones, and not every one. In the table there are over a million clones, about 80% of which are singletons. Sample: memory CD4+ T cells from PBMCs. Indicated subset: CD45RA-negative fraction. The receptors derive from a man aged 18 to 30 in good health. Some clones in this sample may be carry-over from other donors' samples.

The V gene is TRBV28, the J gene TRBJ1-5; D not resolved. V lost 2 bases and J 2 bases, leaving 13 bases between the germline ends. This CDR3 region has 16 residues. CDR1 is MDHEN, CDR2 SYDVKM, per germline. This CDR3 reads CASSLADHGGNQPQHF. CDR3 nucleotide sequence: TGTGCCAGCAGTTTAGCGGACCATGGTGGCAATCAGCCCCAGCATTTT.

The chain combines TRBV6-1 with TRBJ2-5; 8 positions agree with TRBD1. V lost 10 bases to trimming and J lost 4 bases; unmatched junction nucleotides: 14. The CDR3 totals 15 residues. Germline lookup yields CDR1 MNHNS and CDR2 SASEGT. The chain's CDR3 is CATTRNRGERETQYF. CDR3 DNA: TGTGCCACGACCCGAAACAGGGGGGAGAGAGAGACCCAGTACTTC.

This clone was seen a single time. The J gene is TRBJ2-6, the V gene TRBV19; D ambiguous. V was clipped by 5 bases and J by 4 bases, with 12 bases between them. CDR1 is LNHDA and CDR2 is SQIVND in the germline V gene (reference sequence). This CDR3 spans 15 amino acids. The CDR3 region has the DNA TGTGCCAGTAGTCCTCTGGGCCTGGGGGCCAACGTCCTGACTTTC. Protein sequence: CASSPLGLGANVLTF.

The chain uses TRBV19 and TRBJ1-3; D gene uncertain. V lost 1 base and J lost 2, with 12 bases in between. CDR1 and CDR2 (germline): LNHDA, SQIVND (reference sequence). CDR3 length: 16 residues. CDR3 bases: TGTGCCAGTAGTATAGTGACCGGGGTAACTGGAAACACCATATATTTT. This codes for CASSIVTGVTGNTIYF.

This chain joins TRBV11-2 and TRBJ2-4; D might be TRBD1 (7 bases). V gave up 1 base and J gave up 6 bases, with 19 bases separating them. Germline loops: CDR1 SGHAT, CDR2 FQNNGV. The CDR3 extends over 17 amino acids. This chain's CDR3 is CASSLVTLWQGGNIQYF. The CDR3 DNA reads as TGTGCCAGCAGCTTAGTCACCCTCTGGCAGGGGGGAAACATTCAGTACTTC.

The rearrangement links TRBV7-8 to TRBJ1-5, with a weak D call TRBD1 (6 bases). Germline values: CDR1 SGHVS, CDR2 FQNEAQ. This CDR3 is built from 21 residues. With 5 bases removed from V and 7 bases from J, the gap between germline ends came to 36 bases. CDR3 coding DNA: TGTGCCAGCAGCAACGGGGGAAGGCCAATAAAGACAGGCCGAGAGGTGCAGCCCCAGCATTTT. Translation gives CASSNGGRPIKTGREVQPQHF.

The rearrangement joins TRBV5-1 to TRBJ2-1; 9 bases align to TRBD2. CDR1 and CDR2 from the germline V gene are SGHRS and YFSETQ. This CDR3 region has 15 residues. V gave up 4 bases and J gave up 4 bases; unmatched junction bases: 6. The chain's CDR3 is CASSRAGGLYNEQFF. For the CDR3, the DNA is TGCGCCAGCAGCAGAGCGGGAGGTCTTTACAATGAGCAGTTCTTC.

The chain employs TRBV2 and TRBJ1-1; 8 bases align to TRBD1. The CDR3 is 14 residues long. After removal of 5 bases from V and 4 bases from J, the junction contained 6 bases not matched to a gene. Germline CDR1 and CDR2: SNHLY and FYNNEI. The chain's CDR3 is CASSISGGGTEAFF. CDR3 coding DNA: TGTGCCAGCAGTATCTCAGGGGGCGGCACTGAAGCTTTCTTT.

V is TRBV7-6 and J is TRBJ2-2, with 10 bases fitting TRBD2. V shed 0 bases and J 2 bases; nucleotides not matched to a gene: 3. The CDR3 consists of 17 residues. CDR1 is SGHVS and CDR2 is FNYEAQ in the germline V gene. The CDR3 is CASSLAGTSVNTGELFF. The CDR3 coding sequence is TGTGCCAGCAGCTTAGCCGGGACTAGCGTAAACACCGGGGAGCTGTTTTTT.

V gene TRBV11-2 combines with J gene TRBJ2-5, with D perhaps matching TRBD2 (7 bases). V lost 6 bases and J 2 bases, leaving 16 bases between the germline ends. Germline V CDR1 and CDR2: SGHAT, FQNNGV. CDR3 length: 15 amino acids. CDR3 residues: CASSQGLADQETQYF. The DNA of the CDR3 is TGTGCCAGCAGTCAGGGGCTAGCGGATCAAGAGACCCAGTACTTC.

The chain couples TRBV20-1 to TRBJ2-7; the D is unclear. Germline V gene data show CDR1 as DFQATT and CDR2 as SNEGSKA (reference sequence). The CDR3 sequence is 11 residues long. V lost 6 bases and J 2 bases, leaving 8 bases between the germline ends. In DNA form, the CDR3 reads TGCAGTGCCATCCAAGCCTACGAGCAGTACTTC. Its protein is CSAIQAYEQYF.

In its sample, this clone was seen once. V gene TRBV30 combines with J gene TRBJ1-2; 9 nucleotides align to TRBD1. This CDR3 has 14 residues. The V segment lost 3 bases and the J segment 4 bases; nucleotides outside the gene matches: 6. Germline V lookup: CDR1 GTSNPN, CDR2 SVGIG (reference sequence). The CDR3 DNA reads as TGTGCCTGGAGATCGGGACAGGGTAGCTATGGCTACACCTTC. Its protein product is CAWRSGQGSYGYTF.

A few counts support this clone. Different DNA sequences within this sample yield the same CDR3. The V and J genes are TRBV7-3 and TRBJ2-3; TRBD2 matches at 14 bases. This CDR3 has 16 residues. In germline, CDR1 is SGHTA, CDR2 FQGTGA. V was pared by 4 bases and J by 4 bases, with 4 bases of the junction left unmatched. DNA of the CDR3: TGTGCCAGCAGCTCGGGACTAGCGGGAGCCGCAGATACGCAGTATTTT. Its protein is CASSSGLAGAADTQYF.

This clone appeared once. V is TRBV29-1 and J is TRBJ1-2; maybe TRBD1 (6 bases). This CDR3 spans 14 amino acids. CDR1 and CDR2 (germline): SQVTM, ANQGSEA. Trimming pared 0 bases from V and 4 bases from J, leaving 12 bases between. The CDR3 is CSVEDLRTAYGYTF. CDR3 nucleotides: TGCAGCGTTGAAGATCTGAGGACAGCCTATGGCTACACCTTC.

In the case of this clone: Additional DNA sequences in this sample encode the identical CDR3. The V call is TRBV29-1, the J call TRBJ2-7, with 8 bases fitting TRBD1. The CDR3 is made up of 14 amino acids. Germline assignment: CDR1 SQVTM and CDR2 ANQGSEA. V shed 1 base, J shed 1 base, and the junction held 3 bases outside the gene matches. CDR3 in amino acids: CSVEARGRSYEQYF. In DNA, the CDR3 is TGCAGCGTTGAAGCCAGGGGGCGATCCTACGAGCAGTACTTC.

This clone has just one count. The chain is built from TRBV19 and TRBJ1-3, with D perhaps matching TRBD1 (5 bases). Germline V lookup: CDR1 LNHDA, CDR2 SQIVND (reference sequence). The CDR3 is made up of 18 amino acids. Trimming took 5 bases from V and 1 from J, leaving 21 bases between them. The CDR3 nucleotides are TGTGCCAGTAGTCGACTCAATGCAGGGCCTGATTCTGGAAACACCATATATTTT. This sequence encodes CASSRLNAGPDSGNTIYF.

This sequence joins TRBV14 and TRBJ2-5; D remains ambiguous. CDR3 length: 10 residues. Germline V gene lookup returns CDR1 SGHDN and CDR2 FVKESK. With 0 bases removed from V and 7 bases from J, the gap between germline ends came to 0 bases. For the CDR3, the DNA is TGTGCCAGCAGCCAAGAGACCCAGTACTTC. Translated, it gives CASSQETQYF.

The chain uses TRBV19 and TRBJ2-7, with D possibly TRBD1 on 5 matching bases. Trimming cost V 9 bases and J 3 bases, with 15 bases left between them. Germline values: CDR1 LNHDA, CDR2 SQIVND (reference sequence). This CDR3 comprises 13 residues. The CDR3 DNA sequence: TGTGCCAGCCGCCAGCAGGGTGGCTACGAGCAGTACTTC. It translates to CASRQQGGYEQYF.

A single count supports this clone. Here the CDR3 DNA reads TGTGCCAGCAGCGTAGTAGCTAGATCCAATGAGCAGTTCTTC. This translates into CASSVVARSNEQFF. The chain couples TRBV9 to TRBJ2-1; D is unclear. Germline V lookup: CDR1 SGDLS, CDR2 YYNGEE. Trimming pared 0 bases from V and 6 bases from J, leaving 10 bases between. The CDR3 loop spans 14 amino acids.

Comments on this clone: Other DNA sequences in the same sample also yield this CDR3. The chain combines TRBV5-1 with TRBJ2-1; a possible D gene is TRBD2 (8 bases). V was cut by 4 bases and J by 0 bases, with 14 bases left in between. Germline V gene lookup returns CDR1 SGHRS and CDR2 YFSETQ. The CDR3 length is 16 residues. The CDR3 sequence is CASSLSGDSSYNEQFF. The DNA of the CDR3 is TGCGCCAGCAGCCTTAGCGGGGACAGCTCCTACAATGAGCAGTTCTTC.

On this clone: Other DNA variants within this sample encode the same CDR3. V gene TRBV5-1 combines with J gene TRBJ2-2; D remains ambiguous. V lost 0 bases to trimming and J lost 0 bases, with 3 bases between them. Germline V gives CDR1 SGHRS, CDR2 YFSETQ. This CDR3 comprises 14 residues. CDR3 loop: CASSLGTNTGELFF. The CDR3 DNA reads TGCGCCAGCAGCTTGGGCACGAACACCGGGGAGCTGTTTTTT.